This T cell receptor (beta chain) was sequenced in a study of CD8 T cells in ankylosing spondylitis. The study, taken as a whole, reports: Some motif variants were previously reported in reactive arthritis synovial fluid and blood. Made up of 7 to 9 highly homologous variants, a TCR beta motif appeared characteristic of ankylosing spondylitis blood.

Per germline, CDR1 SSHAT and CDR2 FNYEAQ (reference sequence). The CDR3 runs 17 residues. Each TCR beta library was made by quantitative 5'-RACE that incorporated molecular barcodes. TCRdb passed the 5' RACE reads through MiXCR, listing each CDR3 protein once. Of about 220,000 distinct CDR3 sequences detected, roughly a tenth appear once; the ten largest clones hold less than 25%. A few counts support this clonotype. Its specificity is unknown. At one of its ends the junction is not consistent with the germline gene, which may arise from a read error. The sequence came from a male donor with ankylosing spondylitis or in good health (not recorded which). Sequences were obtained from blood, either unsorted or a sorted T cell fraction (not recorded which). The gene calls are TRBV7-7 and TRBJ2-2, with 7 bases fitting TRBD1. This CDR3 is CASSLVPPGGNTGELFF. In DNA form, the CDR3 reads TGTGCTAGCAGCTTAGTTCCGCCAGGGGGAAACACCGGGGAGCTGTTTTTT.